This TCR beta chain was captured by sequencing in a study of T cell repertoires in cytomegalovirus infection. Whole-study context: Evidence of both CMV infection and a matching HLA type came from public TCR beta signatures. Notes on the study in general: What dominated the ex vivo response were HLA-C-restricted CMV-specific TCR beta clonotypes.

CDR3 length: 15 residues. V was clipped by 5 bases and J by 4 bases; unmatched bases: 7. Germline lookup yields CDR1 SGHTA and CDR2 FQGNSA. In its sample, this clonotype was seen many times. The antigen remains unidentified. MiXCR, applied by TCRdb to the reads, yields one record per CDR3 protein. This table holds around 300,000 distinct CDR3 sequences, 22% found once. The clonotype comes from a human donor in good health (CMV status not recorded). Some clones in this sample may be carry-over from other donors' samples. The chain recombines TRBV7-2 with TRBJ2-5, with 10 bases fitting TRBD2. The sequencing used cultured PBMCs, collected from culture after CMV antigen stimulation. CDR3 sequence reads: CASSRLAGAGETQYF. DNA of the CDR3: TGTGCCAGCAGCCGGCTAGCGGGAGCCGGAGAGACCCAGTACTTC.